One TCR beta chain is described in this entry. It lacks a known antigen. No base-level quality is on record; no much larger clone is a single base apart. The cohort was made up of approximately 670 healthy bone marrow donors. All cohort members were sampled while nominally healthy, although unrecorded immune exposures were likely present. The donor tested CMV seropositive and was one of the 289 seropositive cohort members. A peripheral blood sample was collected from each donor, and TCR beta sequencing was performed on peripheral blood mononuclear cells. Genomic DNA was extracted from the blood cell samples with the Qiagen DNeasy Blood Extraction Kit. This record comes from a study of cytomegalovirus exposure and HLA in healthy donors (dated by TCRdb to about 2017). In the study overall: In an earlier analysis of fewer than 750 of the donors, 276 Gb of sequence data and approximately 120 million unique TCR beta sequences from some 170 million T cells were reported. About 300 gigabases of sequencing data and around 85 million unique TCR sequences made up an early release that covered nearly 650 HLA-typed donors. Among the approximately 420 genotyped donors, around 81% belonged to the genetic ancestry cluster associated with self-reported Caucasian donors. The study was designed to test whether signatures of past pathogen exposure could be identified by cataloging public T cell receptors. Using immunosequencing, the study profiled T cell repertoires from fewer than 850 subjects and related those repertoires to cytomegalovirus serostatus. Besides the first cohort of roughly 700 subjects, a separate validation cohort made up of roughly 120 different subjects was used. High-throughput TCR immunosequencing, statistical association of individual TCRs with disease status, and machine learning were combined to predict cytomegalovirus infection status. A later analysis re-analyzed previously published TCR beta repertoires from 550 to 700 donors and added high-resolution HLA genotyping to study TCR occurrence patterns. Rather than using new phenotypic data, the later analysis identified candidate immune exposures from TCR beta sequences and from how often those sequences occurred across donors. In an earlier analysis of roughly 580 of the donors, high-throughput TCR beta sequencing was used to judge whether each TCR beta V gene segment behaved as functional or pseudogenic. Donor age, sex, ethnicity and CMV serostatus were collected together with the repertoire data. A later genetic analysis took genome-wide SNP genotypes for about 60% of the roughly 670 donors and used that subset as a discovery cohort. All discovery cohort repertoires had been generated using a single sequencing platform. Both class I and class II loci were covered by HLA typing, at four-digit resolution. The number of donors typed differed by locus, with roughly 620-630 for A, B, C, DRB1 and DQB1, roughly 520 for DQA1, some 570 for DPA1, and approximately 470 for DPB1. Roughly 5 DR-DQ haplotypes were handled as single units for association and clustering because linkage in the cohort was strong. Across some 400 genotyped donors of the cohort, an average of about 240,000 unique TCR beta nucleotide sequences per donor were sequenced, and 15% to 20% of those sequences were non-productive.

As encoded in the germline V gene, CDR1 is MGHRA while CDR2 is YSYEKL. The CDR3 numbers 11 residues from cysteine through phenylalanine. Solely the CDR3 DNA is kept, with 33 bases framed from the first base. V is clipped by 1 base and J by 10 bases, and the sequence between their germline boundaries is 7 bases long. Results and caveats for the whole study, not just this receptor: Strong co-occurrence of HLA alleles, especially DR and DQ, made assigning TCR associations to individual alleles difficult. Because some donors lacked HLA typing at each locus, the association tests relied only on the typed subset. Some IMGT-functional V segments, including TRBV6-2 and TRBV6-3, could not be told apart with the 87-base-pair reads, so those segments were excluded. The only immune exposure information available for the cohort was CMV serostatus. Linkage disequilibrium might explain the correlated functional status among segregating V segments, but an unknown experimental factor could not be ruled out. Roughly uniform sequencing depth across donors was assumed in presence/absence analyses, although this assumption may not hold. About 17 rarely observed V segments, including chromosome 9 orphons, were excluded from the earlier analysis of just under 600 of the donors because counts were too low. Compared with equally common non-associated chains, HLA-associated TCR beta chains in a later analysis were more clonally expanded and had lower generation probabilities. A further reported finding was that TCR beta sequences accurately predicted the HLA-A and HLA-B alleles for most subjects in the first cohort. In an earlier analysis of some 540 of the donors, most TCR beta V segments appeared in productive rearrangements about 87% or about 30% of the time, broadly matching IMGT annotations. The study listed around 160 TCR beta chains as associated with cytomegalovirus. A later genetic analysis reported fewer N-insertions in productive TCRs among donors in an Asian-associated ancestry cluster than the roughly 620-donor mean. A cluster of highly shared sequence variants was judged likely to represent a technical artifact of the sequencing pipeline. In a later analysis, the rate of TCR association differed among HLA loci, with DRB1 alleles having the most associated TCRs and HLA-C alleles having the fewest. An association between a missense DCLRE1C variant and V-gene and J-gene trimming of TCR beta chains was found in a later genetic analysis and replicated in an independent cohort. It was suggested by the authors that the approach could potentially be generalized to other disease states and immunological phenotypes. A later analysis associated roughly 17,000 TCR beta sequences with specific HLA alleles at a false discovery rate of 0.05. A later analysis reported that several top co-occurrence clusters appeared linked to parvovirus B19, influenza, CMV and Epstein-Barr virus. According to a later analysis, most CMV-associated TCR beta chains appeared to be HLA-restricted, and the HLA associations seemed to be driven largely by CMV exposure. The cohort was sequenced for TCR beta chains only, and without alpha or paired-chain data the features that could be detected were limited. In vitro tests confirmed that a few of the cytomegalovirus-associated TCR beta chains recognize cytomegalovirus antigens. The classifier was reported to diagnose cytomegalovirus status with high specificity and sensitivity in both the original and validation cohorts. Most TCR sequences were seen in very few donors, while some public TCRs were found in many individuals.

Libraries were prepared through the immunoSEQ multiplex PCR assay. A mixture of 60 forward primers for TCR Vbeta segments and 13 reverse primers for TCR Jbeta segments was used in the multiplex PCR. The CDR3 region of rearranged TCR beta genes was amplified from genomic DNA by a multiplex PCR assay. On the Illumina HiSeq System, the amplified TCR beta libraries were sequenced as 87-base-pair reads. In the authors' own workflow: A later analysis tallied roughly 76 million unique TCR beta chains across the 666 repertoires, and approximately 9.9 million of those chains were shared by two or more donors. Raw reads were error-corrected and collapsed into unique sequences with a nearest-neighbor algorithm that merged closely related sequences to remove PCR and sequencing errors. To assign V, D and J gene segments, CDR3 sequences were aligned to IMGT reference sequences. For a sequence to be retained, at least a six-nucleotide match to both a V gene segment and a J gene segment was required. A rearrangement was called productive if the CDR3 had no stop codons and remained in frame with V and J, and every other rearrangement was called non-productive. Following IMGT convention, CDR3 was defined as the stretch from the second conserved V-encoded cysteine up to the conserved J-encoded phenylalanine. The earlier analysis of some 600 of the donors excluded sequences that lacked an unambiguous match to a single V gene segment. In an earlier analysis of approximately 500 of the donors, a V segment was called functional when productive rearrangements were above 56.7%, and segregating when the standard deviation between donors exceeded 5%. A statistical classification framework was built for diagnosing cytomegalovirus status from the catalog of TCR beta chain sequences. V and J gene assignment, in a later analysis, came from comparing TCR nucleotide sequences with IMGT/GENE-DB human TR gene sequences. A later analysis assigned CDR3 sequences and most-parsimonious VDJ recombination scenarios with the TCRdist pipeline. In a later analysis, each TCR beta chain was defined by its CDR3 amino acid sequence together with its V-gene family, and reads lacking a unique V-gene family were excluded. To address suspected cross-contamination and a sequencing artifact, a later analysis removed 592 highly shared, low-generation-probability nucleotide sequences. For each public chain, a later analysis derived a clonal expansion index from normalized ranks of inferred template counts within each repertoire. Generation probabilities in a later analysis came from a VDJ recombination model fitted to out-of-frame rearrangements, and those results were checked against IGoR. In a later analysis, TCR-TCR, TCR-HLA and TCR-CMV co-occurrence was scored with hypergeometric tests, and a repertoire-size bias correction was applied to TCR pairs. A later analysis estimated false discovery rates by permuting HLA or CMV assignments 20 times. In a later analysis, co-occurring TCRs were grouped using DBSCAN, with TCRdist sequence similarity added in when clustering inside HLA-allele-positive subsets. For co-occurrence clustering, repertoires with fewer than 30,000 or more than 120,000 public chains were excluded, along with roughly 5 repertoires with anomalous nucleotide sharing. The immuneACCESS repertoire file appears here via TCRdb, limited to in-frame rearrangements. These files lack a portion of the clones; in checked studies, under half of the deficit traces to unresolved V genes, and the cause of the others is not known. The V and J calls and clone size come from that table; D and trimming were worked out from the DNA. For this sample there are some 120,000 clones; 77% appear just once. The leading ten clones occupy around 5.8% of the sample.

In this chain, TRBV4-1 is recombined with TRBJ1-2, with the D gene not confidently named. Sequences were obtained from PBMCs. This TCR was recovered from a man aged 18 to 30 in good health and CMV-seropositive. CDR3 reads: CASSQVGAYTF. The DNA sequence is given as TGCGCCAGCAGCCAAGTCGGTGCCTACACCTTC.